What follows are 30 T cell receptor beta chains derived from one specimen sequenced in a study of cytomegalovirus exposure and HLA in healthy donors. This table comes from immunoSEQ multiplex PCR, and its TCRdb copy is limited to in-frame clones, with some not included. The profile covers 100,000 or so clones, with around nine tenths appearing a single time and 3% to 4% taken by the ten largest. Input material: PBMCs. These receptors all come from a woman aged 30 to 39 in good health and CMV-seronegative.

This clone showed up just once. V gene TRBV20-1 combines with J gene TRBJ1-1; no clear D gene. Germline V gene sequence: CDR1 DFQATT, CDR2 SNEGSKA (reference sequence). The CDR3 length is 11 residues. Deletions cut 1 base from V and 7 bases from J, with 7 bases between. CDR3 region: CSARGFSEAFF. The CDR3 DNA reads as TGCAGTGCTAGAGGTTTCAGTGAAGCTTTCTTT.

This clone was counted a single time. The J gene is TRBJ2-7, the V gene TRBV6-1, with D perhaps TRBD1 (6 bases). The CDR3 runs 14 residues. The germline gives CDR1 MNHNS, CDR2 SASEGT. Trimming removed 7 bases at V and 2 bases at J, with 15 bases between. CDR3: CASIRTVATYEQYF. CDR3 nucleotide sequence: TGTGCCAGCATTAGGACAGTAGCTACCTACGAGCAGTACTTC.

This CDR3 reads CASSQDRGDEKLFF. CDR3 sequence (DNA): TGCGCCAGCAGTCAGGACAGGGGGGACGAAAAACTGTTTTTT. V usage is TRBV23-1 and J usage is TRBJ1-4; TRBD1 aligns across 10 bases. TRBV23-1 is an ORF, with its function uncertain. CDR3 size: 14 residues. V shed 3 bases, J shed 8 bases, and the junction held 3 bases outside the gene matches.

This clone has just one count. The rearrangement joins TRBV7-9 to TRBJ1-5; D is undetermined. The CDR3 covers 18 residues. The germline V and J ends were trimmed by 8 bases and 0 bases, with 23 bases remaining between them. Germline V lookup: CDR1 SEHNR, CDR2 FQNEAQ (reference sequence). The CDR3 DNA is TGTGCCAGCCAACTCCTTACCGCACCAGGCTATAGCAATCAGCCCCAGCATTTT. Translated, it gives CASQLLTAPGYSNQPQHF.

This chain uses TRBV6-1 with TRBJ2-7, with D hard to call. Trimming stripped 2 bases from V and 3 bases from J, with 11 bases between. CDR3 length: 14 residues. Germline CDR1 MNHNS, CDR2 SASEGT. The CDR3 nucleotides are TGTGCCAGCAGTGAATTTCCTAACCACTACGAGCAGTACTTC. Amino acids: CASSEFPNHYEQYF.

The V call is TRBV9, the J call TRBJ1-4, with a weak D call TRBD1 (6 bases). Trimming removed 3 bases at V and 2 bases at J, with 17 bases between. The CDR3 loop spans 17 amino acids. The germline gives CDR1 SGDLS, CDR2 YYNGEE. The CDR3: CASSGPGQGKTNEKLFF. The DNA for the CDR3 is TGTGCCAGCAGCGGCCCTGGGCAGGGGAAGACTAATGAAAAACTGTTTTTT. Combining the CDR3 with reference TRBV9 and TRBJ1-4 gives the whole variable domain DSGVTQTPKHLITATGQRVTLRCSPRSGDLSVYWYQQSLDQGLQFLIQYYNGEERAKGNILERFSAQQFPDLHSELNLSSLELGDSALYFCASSGPGQGKTNEKLFFGSGTQLSVL.

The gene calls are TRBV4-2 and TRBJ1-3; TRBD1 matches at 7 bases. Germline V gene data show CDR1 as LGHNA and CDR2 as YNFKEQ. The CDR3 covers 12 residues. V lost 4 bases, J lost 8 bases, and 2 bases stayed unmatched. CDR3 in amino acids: CASSPRGDTIYF. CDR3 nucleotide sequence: TGTGCCAGCAGCCCCAGGGGGGACACCATATATTTT.

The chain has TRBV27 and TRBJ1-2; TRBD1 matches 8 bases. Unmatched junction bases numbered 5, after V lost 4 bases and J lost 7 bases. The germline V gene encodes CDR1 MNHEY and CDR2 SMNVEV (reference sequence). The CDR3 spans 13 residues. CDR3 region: CASSSLDRAGYTF. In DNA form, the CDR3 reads TGTGCCAGCAGTTCCCTGGACAGGGCTGGCTACACCTTC.

The CDR3 reads CASSLAGLVANTGELFF. The CDR3, as DNA: TGCGCCAGCAGCTTGGCCGGTCTGGTTGCTAACACCGGGGAGCTGTTTTTT. The chain recombines TRBV5-1 with TRBJ2-2; D is unclear. V was trimmed by 0 bases and J by 2 bases, leaving 14 bases between them. The CDR3 has 17 residues. Looked up from germline, CDR1 is SGHRS and CDR2 is YFSETQ. The entire variable domain, with the rest obtained from reference TRBV5-1 and TRBJ2-2, is as follows: KAGVTQTPRYLIKTRGQQVTLSCSPISGHRSVSWYQQTPGQGLQFLFEYFSETQRNKGNFPGRFSGRQFSNSRSEMNVSTLELGDSALYLCASSLAGLVANTGELFFGEGSRLTVL.

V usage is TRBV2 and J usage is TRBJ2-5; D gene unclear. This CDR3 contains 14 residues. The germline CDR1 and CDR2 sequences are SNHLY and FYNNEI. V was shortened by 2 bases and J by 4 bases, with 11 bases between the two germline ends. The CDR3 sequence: CASSEITRGETQYF. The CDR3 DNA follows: TGTGCCAGCAGTGAAATAACGCGTGGAGAGACCCAGTACTTC.

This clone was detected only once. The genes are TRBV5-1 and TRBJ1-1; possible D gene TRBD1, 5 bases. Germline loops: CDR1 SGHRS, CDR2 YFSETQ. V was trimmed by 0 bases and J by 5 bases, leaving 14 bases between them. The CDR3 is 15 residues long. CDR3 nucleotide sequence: TGCGCCAGCAGCTTGGTTTCTGGGGCGGGAACTGAAGCTTTCTTT. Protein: CASSLVSGAGTEAFF.

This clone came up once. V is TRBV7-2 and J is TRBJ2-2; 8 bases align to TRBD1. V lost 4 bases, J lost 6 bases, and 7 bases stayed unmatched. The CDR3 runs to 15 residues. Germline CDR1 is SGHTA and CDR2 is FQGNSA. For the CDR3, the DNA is TGTGCCAGCAGCTCAGACAGGGGTAGATCCGGGGAGCTGTTTTTT. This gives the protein CASSSDRGRSGELFF.

The CDR3 spells CASSLQRQAGTYEQYF. As DNA, the CDR3 is TGTGCCAGCAGCCTTCAGAGGCAAGCGGGAACCTACGAGCAGTACTTC. The rearrangement joins TRBV4-2 to TRBJ2-7, with TRBD2 matching over 7 bases. V gave up 4 bases and J gave up 2 bases; unmatched junction bases: 11. The CDR3 is 16 amino acids. Germline V gene lookup returns CDR1 LGHNA and CDR2 YNFKEQ.

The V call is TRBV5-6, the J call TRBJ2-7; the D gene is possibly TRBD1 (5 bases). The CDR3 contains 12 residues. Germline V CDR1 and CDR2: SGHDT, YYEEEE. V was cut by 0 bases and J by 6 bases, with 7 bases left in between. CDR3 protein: CASSLDRFEQYF. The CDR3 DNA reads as TGTGCCAGCAGCTTGGACAGGTTCGAGCAGTACTTC.

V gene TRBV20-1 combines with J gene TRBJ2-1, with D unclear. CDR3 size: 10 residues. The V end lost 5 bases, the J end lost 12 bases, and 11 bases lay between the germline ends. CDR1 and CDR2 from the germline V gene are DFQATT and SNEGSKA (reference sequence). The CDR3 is CSAQAQGQFF. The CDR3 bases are TGCAGTGCTCAGGCCCAAGGGCAGTTCTTC.

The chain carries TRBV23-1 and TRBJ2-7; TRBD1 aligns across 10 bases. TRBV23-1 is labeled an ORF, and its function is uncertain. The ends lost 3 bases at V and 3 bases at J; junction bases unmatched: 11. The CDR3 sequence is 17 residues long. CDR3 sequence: CASSQSDRGRIFYEQYF. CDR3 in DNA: TGCGCCAGCAGTCAGTCCGACAGGGGGCGGATTTTCTACGAGCAGTACTTC.

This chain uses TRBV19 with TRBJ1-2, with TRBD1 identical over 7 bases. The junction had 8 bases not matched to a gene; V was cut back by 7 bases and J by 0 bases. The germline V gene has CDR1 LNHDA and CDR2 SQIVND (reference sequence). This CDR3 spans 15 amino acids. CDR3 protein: CASKGTAGTNYGYTF. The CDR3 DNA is TGTGCCAGTAAAGGGACAGCCGGAACTAACTATGGCTACACCTTC.

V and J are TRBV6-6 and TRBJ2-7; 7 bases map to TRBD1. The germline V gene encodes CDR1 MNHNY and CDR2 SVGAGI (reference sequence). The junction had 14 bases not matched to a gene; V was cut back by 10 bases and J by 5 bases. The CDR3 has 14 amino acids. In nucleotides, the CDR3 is TGTGCCACCGCGCCCTCGACAGGGAAGGACGAGCAGTACTTC. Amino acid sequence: CATAPSTGKDEQYF.

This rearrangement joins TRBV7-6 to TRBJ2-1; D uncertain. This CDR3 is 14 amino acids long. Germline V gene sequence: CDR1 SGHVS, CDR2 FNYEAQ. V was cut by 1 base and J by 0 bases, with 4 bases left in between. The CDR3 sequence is CASSLVSSYNEQFF. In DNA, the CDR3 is TGTGCCAGCAGCTTAGTTAGCTCCTACAATGAGCAGTTCTTC.

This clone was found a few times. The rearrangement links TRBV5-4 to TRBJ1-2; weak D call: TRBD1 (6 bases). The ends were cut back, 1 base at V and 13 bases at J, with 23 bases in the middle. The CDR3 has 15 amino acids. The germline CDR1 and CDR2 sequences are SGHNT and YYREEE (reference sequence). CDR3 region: CASSLTPDLQGEGTF. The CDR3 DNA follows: TGTGCCAGCAGCTTGACCCCCGACCTACAGGGTGAAGGCACCTTC.

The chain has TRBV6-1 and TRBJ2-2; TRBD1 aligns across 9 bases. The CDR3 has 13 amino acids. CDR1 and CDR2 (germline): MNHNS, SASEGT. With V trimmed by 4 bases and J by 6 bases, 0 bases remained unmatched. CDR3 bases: TGTGCCAGCAGTGGACAGGGGGCCGGGGAGCTGTTTTTT. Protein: CASSGQGAGELFF.

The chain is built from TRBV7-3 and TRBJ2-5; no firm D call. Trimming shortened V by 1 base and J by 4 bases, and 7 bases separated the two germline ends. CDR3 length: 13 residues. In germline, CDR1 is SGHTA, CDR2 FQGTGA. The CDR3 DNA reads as TGTGCCAGCAGCTTAATAGTTGGAGAGACCCAGTACTTC. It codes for CASSLIVGETQYF.

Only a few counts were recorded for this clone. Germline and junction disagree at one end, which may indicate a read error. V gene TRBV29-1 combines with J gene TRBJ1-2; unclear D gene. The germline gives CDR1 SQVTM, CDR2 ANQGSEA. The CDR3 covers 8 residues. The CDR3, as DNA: TGCAGCGTTGAAGACTCCAGCTTC. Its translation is CSVEDSSF.

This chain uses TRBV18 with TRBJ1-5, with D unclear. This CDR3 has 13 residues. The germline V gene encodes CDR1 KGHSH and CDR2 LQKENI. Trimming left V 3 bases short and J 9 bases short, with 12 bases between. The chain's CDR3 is CASSPTGERPQHF. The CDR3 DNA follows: TGTGCCAGCTCACCTACCGGGGAACGGCCCCAGCATTTT.

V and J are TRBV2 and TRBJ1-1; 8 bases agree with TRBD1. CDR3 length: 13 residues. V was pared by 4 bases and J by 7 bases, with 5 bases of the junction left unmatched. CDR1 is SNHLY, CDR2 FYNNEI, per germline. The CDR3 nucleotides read TGTGCCAGCAGTGTAGACAGGGGCGTTGAAGCTTTCTTT. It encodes CASSVDRGVEAFF. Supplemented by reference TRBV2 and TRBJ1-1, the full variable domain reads EPEVTQTPSHQVTQMGQEVILRCVPISNHLYFYWYRQILGQKVEFLVSFYNNEISEKSEIFDDQFSVERPDGSNFTLKIRSTKLEDSAMYFCASSVDRGVEAFFGQGTRLTVV.

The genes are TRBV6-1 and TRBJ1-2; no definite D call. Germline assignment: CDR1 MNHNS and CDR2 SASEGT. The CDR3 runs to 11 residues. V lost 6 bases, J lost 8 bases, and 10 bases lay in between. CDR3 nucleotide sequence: TGTGCCAGCAGGAGCCCCGTAGGCTACACCTTC. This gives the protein CASRSPVGYTF.

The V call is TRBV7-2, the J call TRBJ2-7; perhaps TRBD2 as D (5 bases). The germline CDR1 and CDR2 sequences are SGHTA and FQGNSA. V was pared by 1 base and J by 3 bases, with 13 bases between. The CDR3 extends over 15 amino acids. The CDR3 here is CASSLGPGNSYEQYF. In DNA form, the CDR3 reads TGTGCCAGCAGCTTAGGCCCGGGAAATAGCTACGAGCAGTACTTC.

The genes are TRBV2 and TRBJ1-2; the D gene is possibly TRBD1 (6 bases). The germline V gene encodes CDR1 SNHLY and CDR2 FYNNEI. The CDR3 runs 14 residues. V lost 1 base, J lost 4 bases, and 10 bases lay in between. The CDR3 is CASSEGQGFYGYTF. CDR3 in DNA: TGTGCCAGCAGTGAAGGCCAGGGGTTCTATGGCTACACCTTC.

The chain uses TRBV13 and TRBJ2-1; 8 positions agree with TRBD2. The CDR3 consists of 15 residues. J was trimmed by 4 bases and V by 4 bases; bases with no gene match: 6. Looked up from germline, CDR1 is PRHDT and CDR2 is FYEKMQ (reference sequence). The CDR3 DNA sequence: TGTGCCAGCAGCTCGTCTAGCGGGCTATACAATGAGCAGTTCTTC. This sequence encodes CASSSSSGLYNEQFF.

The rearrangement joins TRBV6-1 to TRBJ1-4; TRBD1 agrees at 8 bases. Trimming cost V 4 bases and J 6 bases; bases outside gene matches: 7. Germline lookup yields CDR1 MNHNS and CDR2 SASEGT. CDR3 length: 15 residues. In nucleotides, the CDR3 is TGTGCCAGCAGTGTCCTTCAGGGGGCCTATGAAAAACTGTTTTTT. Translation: CASSVLQGAYEKLFF.